This TCR beta chain was sequenced for a study of blood T cell repertoires in COVID-19. Study-wide context: T cells, B-cell-depleted T cells, or PBMCs provided the cDNA or gDNA that served as material.

V lost 7 bases and J lost 5, with 7 bases in between. Per the germline V gene, CDR1 is MNHEY and CDR2 is SMNVEV (reference sequence). This CDR3 comprises 11 residues. The assay was immunoSEQ multiplex PCR, and TCRdb's table has in-frame clones only and misses some. The sample consists of just over 350,000 clones, roughly 90% of them appearing once. Seattle cases were enrolled at active infection and followed longitudinally. The TCR was taken from a woman in her sixties or seventies with COVID-19, enrolled during active disease. Sequencing was done on a sample of peripheral blood. The chain uses TRBV27 and TRBJ2-3; TRBD2 might be the D (5 bases). CDR3 loop: CASTRGDTQYF. As DNA, the CDR3 is TGTGCCAGCACCCGGGGAGATACGCAGTATTTT.